This T cell receptor beta chain is drawn from a study of cytomegalovirus exposure and HLA in healthy donors. Findings and caveats of the study: It was reportedly the case that the classifier diagnosed cytomegalovirus status with high specificity and sensitivity. Most TCR sequences proved rare, with some public TCRs found in many donors. Cytomegalovirus-associated status was assigned to approximately 160 TCR beta chains.

The ends lost 2 bases at V and 0 bases at J; junction bases unmatched: 3. Germline CDR1 reads SGDLS; CDR2 reads YYNGEE. There are 15 residues in the CDR3. Points on this clone: What it recognizes is unknown. The identical CDR3 is also encoded by other nucleotide sequences in the sample.

The method was immunoSEQ multiplex PCR; TCRdb's version includes in-frame clones alone and lacks a portion of them. The sample includes 150,000 to 200,000 clones, more than 75% of them seen just once. The sequence was obtained from a woman between 18 and 29 years old in good health and CMV-seronegative. Material for sequencing was PBMCs. V usage is TRBV9 and J usage is TRBJ2-3; TRBD1 aligns across 7 bases. CDR3 protein: CASSVGTVSTDTQYF. For the CDR3, the DNA is TGTGCCAGCAGCGTTGGGACAGTAAGCACAGATACGCAGTATTTT.